A selection of T cell receptor beta chains follows, all from one sample in a study of T cells after yellow fever vaccination. TCRdb called the 5' RACE reads again in MiXCR, with one record for every CDR3 protein. The sample has approximately 120,000 distinct CDR3 sequences, over 12% seen once. The sample was CD8+ T cells sorted from PBMCs, taken 5 days after the yellow fever booster vaccination. All receptors derive from a young man who received the YFV17D yellow fever vaccine. Each CDR3 is given without its conserved first and last residue. The order of the fields is J gene, V gene, CDR3 protein.

>TRBJ1-2|TRBV5-1
ASSYVRTGDSWDYGYT
>TRBJ2-5|TRBV12-3/TRBV12-4
ASSTWSGGETQY
>TRBJ1-2|TRBV5-1
ASSLGTGFSYGYT
>TRBJ2-5|TRBV20-1
SARDRDRPPQETQY
>TRBJ1-3|TRBV9
ASSVSAASSGNTIY
>TRBJ2-1|TRBV29-1
SVGNNEQF
>TRBJ2-3|TRBV7-9
ASTGSTDTQY
>TRBJ2-1|TRBV7-8
ASSLGVAGPSYNEQF
>TRBJ2-5|TRBV29-1
SLRSGDGTQY
>TRBJ1-1|TRBV19
ASSITGGTEAF
>TRBJ2-4|TRBV4-3
ASSQGVAGKNIQY
>TRBJ2-2|TRBV5-6
ASSFGLAGTGELF
>TRBJ2-1|TRBV4-2
ASSPRLAAYEQF
>TRBJ2-1|TRBV12-3/TRBV12-4
ASRLTGGNEQF
>TRBJ2-1|TRBV12-3/TRBV12-4
ASTSTPGNEQF
>TRBJ2-2|TRBV15
ATSRDPAGGNTGELF
>TRBJ2-1|TRBV6-5
ASSPGQVLGNEQF
>TRBJ1-1|TRBV4-1
ASSHPQGARTEAF
>TRBJ2-4|TRBV27
ASPGIGGPFIAKNIQY
>TRBJ1-4|TRBV7-9
ASSLVVAGLNEKLF
>TRBJ2-6|TRBV6-2/TRBV6-3
ASKGREYVLT
>TRBJ2-1|TRBV6-1
ASSEEYSSYNEQF
>TRBJ1-6|TRBV7-9
ASSPKDRFLDSPLH
>TRBJ1-4|TRBV29-1
SVERRPYEKLF
>TRBJ2-3|TRBV19
ASTLTGSTDTQY
>TRBJ2-5|TRBV25-1
ASSDKPQY
>TRBJ2-5|TRBV4-1
ASSQGVTSGGAIGRETQY
>TRBJ2-2|TRBV9
ASSVWGGTGELF
>TRBJ2-2|TRBV19
ASSIRVGGNMRELF
>TRBJ1-1|TRBV5-1
ASSFSRQPNTEAF
>TRBJ2-1|TRBV4-3
ASSPGTSGVSYNEQF